The 21 T cell receptor beta chains listed next were all sequenced from one sample in a study of blood T cell dynamics during melanoma immunotherapy. Clones were sequenced by immunoSEQ multiplex PCR, and TCRdb holds only the in-frame ones, with some missing. The sample includes just over 7,000 clones, roughly 84% of them seen just once. The time point was: pre-treatment baseline. Sequencing was performed on blood, taken from a patient treated with checkpoint blockade. Receptors were obtained from a human donor with melanoma.

The chain employs TRBV7-9 and TRBJ1-4; D not resolved. The CDR3 sequence is 12 residues long. The V end lost 4 bases, the J end lost 8 bases, and 8 bases lay between the germline ends. CDR1 is SEHNR, CDR2 FQNEAQ, per germline (reference sequence). The CDR3 coding sequence is TGTGCCAGCAGCTCAAGAGAGGAAAAACTGTTTTTT. Its protein is CASSSREEKLFF.

The rearrangement joins TRBV6-5 to TRBJ1-3; no clear D gene. Germline CDR1 and CDR2: MNHEY and SVGAGI. The CDR3 runs to 15 residues. Trimming took off 2 bases at V and 0 bases at J, with 8 bases between the two ends. The CDR3 loop is CASSYSESSGNTIYF. The CDR3 nucleotides read TGTGCCAGCAGTTACAGCGAATCCTCTGGAAACACCATATATTTT.

The table lists this clone with a few counts. The chain uses TRBV4-3 and TRBJ1-2; D uncertain. The CDR3 totals 14 residues. The germline CDR1 and CDR2 sequences are LGHNA and YSLEER. V dropped 0 bases and J dropped 3 bases, with 8 bases sitting between them. Written as DNA, the CDR3 is TGCGCCAGCAGCCAAGACGTGTGGGACTATGGCTACACCTTC. Its protein is CASSQDVWDYGYTF.

V and J are TRBV5-1 and TRBJ1-5, with TRBD1 matching over 7 bases. Germline-derived CDR1 and CDR2 are SGHRS and YFSETQ. The length of the CDR3 is 14 residues. V was clipped by 4 bases and J by 6 bases; unmatched bases: 7. The chain's CDR3 is CASSPQGVGQPQHF. The CDR3 bases are TGCGCCAGCAGCCCGCAGGGGGTAGGTCAGCCCCAGCATTTT.

This clone has a handful of counts. The gene calls are TRBV5-4 and TRBJ1-1, with D uncertain. This CDR3 region has 14 residues. The germline V and J ends were trimmed by 0 bases and 0 bases, with 6 bases remaining between them. Per germline, CDR1 SGHNT and CDR2 YYREEE (reference sequence). In DNA, the CDR3 is TGTGCCAGCAGCTTGGACCTCATGAACACTGAAGCTTTCTTT. Translated: CASSLDLMNTEAFF.

The gene calls are TRBV30 and TRBJ1-4; 9 bases are shared with TRBD1. Germline lookup yields CDR1 GTSNPN and CDR2 SVGIG (reference sequence). V lost 2 bases and J lost 6; bases outside the gene matches: 4. CDR3 length: 14 residues. The CDR3 DNA reads TGTGCCTGGAGTCCGGGGACAGGGTATGAAAAACTGTTTTTT. Its protein is CAWSPGTGYEKLFF.

The chain uses TRBV28 and TRBJ2-6, with D unclear. V was shortened by 6 bases and J by 0 bases, with 12 bases between the two germline ends. Germline V gene data show CDR1 as MDHEN and CDR2 as SYDVKM. This CDR3 is 16 amino acids long. CDR3 in amino acids: CASSPGGLSGANVLTF. CDR3 nucleotides: TGTGCCAGCAGCCCCGGCGGCCTCTCTGGGGCCAACGTCCTGACTTTC.

This clone was detected a few times. This chain joins TRBV28 and TRBJ1-2; D possibly corresponds to TRBD1 (5 bases). Germline CDR1 and CDR2: MDHEN and SYDVKM. The CDR3 sequence is 14 residues long. V lost 3 bases and J lost 5, with 13 bases in between. In DNA, the CDR3 is TGTGCCAGCAGTTTCGGGGGACTAGGGTATGGCTACACCTTC. Residues: CASSFGGLGYGYTF.

This clone appeared a single time. The chain is built from TRBV11-2 and TRBJ2-1, with D maybe TRBD2 (5 bases). V lost 2 bases, J lost 2 bases, and 16 bases lay in between. The CDR3 totals 17 residues. The germline V gene has CDR1 SGHAT and CDR2 FQNNGV. The CDR3, as DNA: TGTGCCAGCAGCTTACTGCCCAGAGGGAGACCCTACAATGAGCAGTTCTTC. Translated, it gives CASSLLPRGRPYNEQFF.

The table lists this clone with a few counts. The genes are TRBV14 and TRBJ1-4; D is perhaps TRBD1 (5 bases). V lost 1 base and J 8 bases, leaving 11 bases between the germline ends. Germline V CDR1 and CDR2: SGHDN, FVKESK. This CDR3 region has 14 residues. The CDR3 coding sequence is TGTGCCAGCAGCCAAGTGGGGGTCGGCGAAAAACTGTTTTTT. This gives the protein CASSQVGVGEKLFF.

This clone is medium-sized by share. V and J are TRBV30 and TRBJ2-7; 7 nucleotides agree with TRBD2. Germline V CDR1 and CDR2: GTSNPN, SVGIG (reference sequence). The CDR3 is 13 residues long. The trim removed 4 bases at V and 6 bases at J, leaving 9 bases unmatched. The CDR3 region has the DNA TGTGCCTGGAATTGGAGGGAGGGGCGCGAGCAGTACTTC. Protein sequence: CAWNWREGREQYF.

The chain recombines TRBV29-1 with TRBJ2-7; D call uncertain. This CDR3 has 12 amino acids. V shed 0 bases and J shed 13 bases, with 16 bases lying between them. Germline V CDR1 and CDR2: SQVTM, ANQGSEA. The CDR3 bases are TGCAGCGTTGAAGACCTTCCGGGTACGTCTTACTTC. Its protein is CSVEDLPGTSYF.

There are a few counts of this clone. The rearrangement uses TRBV4-3 and TRBJ2-7; D is perhaps TRBD2 (5 bases). From germline, CDR1 is LGHNA and CDR2 YSLEER. V lost 0 bases and J 7 bases, leaving 22 bases between the germline ends. The CDR3 length is 17 residues. CDR3 in DNA: TGCGCCAGCAGCCAAGAGTTTTCCGGGTTCGGGATTCGGGAGCAGTACTTC. Its translation is CASSQEFSGFGIREQYF.

This chain uses TRBV19 with TRBJ2-6; the D gene is possibly TRBD1 (5 bases). The length of the CDR3 is 15 residues. The V gene's germline CDR1 is LNHDA and CDR2 SQIVND (reference sequence). Trimming cost V 3 bases and J 4 bases, with 10 bases left between them. The CDR3 loop reads CASSMMTAGANVLTF. CDR3 bases: TGTGCCAGTAGTATGATGACAGCCGGGGCCAACGTCCTGACTTTC.

The chain joins TRBV7-9 to TRBJ2-7, with D unclear. The germline V and J ends were trimmed by 8 bases and 3 bases, with 11 bases remaining between them. Germline CDR1 and CDR2: SEHNR and FQNEAQ (reference sequence). This CDR3 contains 12 residues. The CDR3 here is CASSHSSYEQYF. In DNA form, the CDR3 reads TGTGCCAGCTCCCACAGCAGCTACGAGCAGTACTTC. Full variable domain (remainder filled in from reference TRBV7-9 and TRBJ2-7): DTGVSQNPRHKITKRGQNVTFRCDPISEHNRLYWYRQTLGQGPEFLTYFQNEAQLEKSRLLSDRFSAERPKGSFSTLEIQRTEQGDSAMYLCASSHSSYEQYFGPGTRLTVT.

This chain uses TRBV6-5 with TRBJ1-2, with TRBD1 matching 9 bases. The CDR3 is 15 amino acids. The V segment lost 6 bases and the J segment 6 bases; nucleotides outside the gene matches: 11. Germline assignment: CDR1 MNHEY and CDR2 SVGAGI. CDR3 in DNA: TGTGCCAGCAGGCCCGGGGACAGGGAGAATGATGGCTACACCTTC. It yields the protein CASRPGDRENDGYTF.

Only one count was recorded for this clone. The chain uses TRBV28 and TRBJ2-7; D gene uncertain. Germline V lookup: CDR1 MDHEN, CDR2 SYDVKM. This CDR3 has 16 residues. Trimming removed 3 bases from V and 1 base from J, with 16 bases in between. CDR3 loop: CASSFPRVLPSYEQYF. For the CDR3, the DNA is TGTGCCAGCAGTTTCCCCCGAGTCCTCCCATCCTACGAGCAGTACTTC. The complete variable domain, with remaining parts taken from reference TRBV28 and TRBJ2-7, reads DVKVTQSSRYLVKRTGEKVFLECVQDMDHENMFWYRQDPGLGLRLIYFSYDVKMKEKGDIPEGYSVSREKKERFSLILESASTNQTSMYLCASSFPRVLPSYEQYFGPGTRLTVT.

The chain has TRBV10-3 and TRBJ1-1; 9 nucleotides line up with TRBD1. V was clipped by 0 bases and J by 0 bases; unmatched bases: 2. The germline gives CDR1 ENHRY, CDR2 SYGVKD. CDR3 length equals 16 residues. Here the CDR3 DNA reads TGTGCCATCAGTGAGTCGGACAGGGGCATGAACACTGAAGCTTTCTTT. It codes for CAISESDRGMNTEAFF.

V gene TRBV27 combines with J gene TRBJ1-6, with 10 bases identical to TRBD1. Looked up from germline, CDR1 is MNHEY and CDR2 is SMNVEV (reference sequence). Trimming took 2 bases from V and 10 from J; bases not matched to a gene: 2. The CDR3 runs 14 residues. The CDR3: CASSLGQGESPLHF. CDR3 DNA sequence: TGTGCCAGCAGTTTAGGACAGGGGGAATCACCCCTCCACTTT.

The chain carries TRBV28 and TRBJ2-7; unclear D gene. There are 13 residues in the CDR3. Germline-derived CDR1 and CDR2 are MDHEN and SYDVKM. V was clipped by 6 bases and J by 9 bases, with 18 bases between them. CDR3 in DNA: TGTGCCAGCAGGCCCCTATGGGGAACGGCGCAGTACTTC. Protein product: CASRPLWGTAQYF. Full variable domain (missing parts from reference TRBV28 and TRBJ2-7): DVKVTQSSRYLVKRTGEKVFLECVQDMDHENMFWYRQDPGLGLRLIYFSYDVKMKEKGDIPEGYSVSREKKERFSLILESASTNQTSMYLCASRPLWGTAQYFGPGTRLTVT.

The V gene is TRBV27, the J gene TRBJ2-7; 7 nucleotides match TRBD2. Per the germline V gene, CDR1 is MNHEY and CDR2 is SMNVEV (reference sequence). The CDR3 has 14 amino acids. Unmatched junction bases numbered 7, after V lost 7 bases and J lost 1 base. The CDR3 spells CASTEAGSSYEQYF. DNA of the CDR3: TGTGCCAGCACCGAAGCGGGGTCGTCCTACGAGCAGTACTTC.